The 18 T cell receptor beta chains reported below all come from one sample, sequenced in a study of blood T cell repertoires in COVID-19. TCRdb's copy holds only in-frame clones and misses some; the assay was immunoSEQ multiplex PCR. This table has roughly 160,000 clones, 84% appearing once. Sequencing input: peripheral blood. Source of these receptors: a woman aged 80 or older with COVID-19, enrolled during active disease.

This clone is a singleton in its sample. The chain is built from TRBV10-1 and TRBJ2-3; D not certain. With 5 bases removed from V and 6 bases from J, the gap between germline ends came to 3 bases. This CDR3 comprises 10 residues. CDR1 WNHNN and CDR2 SYGVQD come from the germline V gene (reference sequence). The CDR3 is CASSQDTQYF. The CDR3 DNA follows: TGCGCCAGCAGTCAGGATACGCAGTATTTT.

The chain has TRBV9 and TRBJ2-3; 7 bases fit TRBD2. This CDR3 is 17 amino acids long. With 4 bases clipped from V and 0 bases from J, the junction kept 11 bases outside the gene matches. Germline CDR1 reads SGDLS; CDR2 reads YYNGEE. CDR3 amino acids: CASSPGRAGPSTDTQYF. The CDR3 DNA sequence: TGTGCCAGCAGCCCGGGGAGGGCGGGCCCTAGCACAGATACGCAGTATTTT.

The chain is built from TRBV28 and TRBJ2-7, with 8 bases that match TRBD2. The CDR3 runs to 14 residues. Per the germline V gene, CDR1 is MDHEN and CDR2 is SYDVKM. J gave up 2 bases and V 3 bases, and 3 bases lay outside the gene matches. The CDR3 DNA reads TGTGCCAGCAGTTTTCGAGCGGGGGCCTACGAGCAGTACTTC. This codes for CASSFRAGAYEQYF.

The chain joins TRBV29-1 to TRBJ1-5; D possibly corresponds to TRBD1 (5 bases). Trimming removed 4 bases at V and 1 base at J, with 14 bases between. This CDR3 contains 15 residues. Looked up from germline, CDR1 is SQVTM and CDR2 is ANQGSEA. DNA for the CDR3: TGCAGCGTTGTTTTAACAGGTAGCAGCAATCAGCCCCAGCATTTT. Its protein product is CSVVLTGSSNQPQHF.

This clone was counted between two and nine times. The chain joins TRBV2 to TRBJ2-2; D is ambiguous. The length of the CDR3 is 12 residues. V was clipped by 5 bases and J by 3 bases, with 4 bases between them. CDR1 is SNHLY and CDR2 is FYNNEI in the germline V gene. CDR3 protein: CASSWHTGELFF. The CDR3 DNA is TGTGCCAGCAGTTGGCACACCGGGGAGCTGTTTTTT.

This rearrangement joins TRBV11-2 to TRBJ1-5, with D uncertain. Germline CDR1 reads SGHAT; CDR2 reads FQNNGV. With 1 base removed from V and 5 bases from J, the gap between germline ends came to 9 bases. CDR3 size: 14 residues. CDR3 amino acids: CASSLGREDQPQHF. The CDR3 nucleotides are TGTGCCAGCAGCTTAGGACGGGAAGATCAGCCCCAGCATTTT.

This clone was detected only a few times. The V gene is TRBV3-1 (or the pseudogene TRBV3-2), the J gene TRBJ1-3, with D possibly being TRBD1 (6 bases). CDR3 length equals 14 residues. V lost 1 base and J lost 2, with 6 bases in between. The germline V gene encodes CDR1 LGHDT and CDR2 YNNKEL (reference sequence). CDR3 bases: TGTGCCAGCAGCCAAGGGACAGCTGGAAACACCATATATTTT. This sequence encodes CASSQGTAGNTIYF.

J is TRBJ1-4 and V is TRBV21-1; the table's D call, TRBD1, was not checked against the DNA. TRBV21-1 is a documented pseudogene. The CDR3 is made up of 15 amino acids. The CDR3 reads CARRQGSATNEKLFF. CDR3 DNA: TGTGCCAGAAGACAGGGTTCGGCAACTAATGAAAAACTGTTTTTT.

The CDR3 reads CASSYNRASSFYEQYF. CDR3 coding DNA: TGTGCCAGCAGTTACAACAGGGCAAGTTCCTTCTACGAGCAGTACTTC. V is TRBV6-5 and J is TRBJ2-7, with D perhaps TRBD1 (6 bases). The V end lost 2 bases, the J end lost 3 bases, and 17 bases lay between the germline ends. Per the germline V gene, CDR1 is MNHEY and CDR2 is SVGAGI. CDR3 length: 16 residues.

Only a few counts were recorded for this clone. The CDR3: CASSISGSQGRGYTF. The CDR3 bases are TGTGCCAGTAGTATATCGGGATCACAGGGACGCGGCTACACCTTC. The chain uses TRBV19 and TRBJ1-2; maybe TRBD1 (6 bases). The length of the CDR3 is 15 residues. V was trimmed by 2 bases and J by 8 bases, leaving 18 bases between them. Germline V gene lookup returns CDR1 LNHDA and CDR2 SQIVND (reference sequence).

The V call is TRBV18, the J call TRBJ2-7, with 7 bases matching TRBD2. This CDR3 has 13 residues. The trim removed 6 bases at V and 3 bases at J, leaving 5 bases unmatched. Germline V lookup: CDR1 KGHSH, CDR2 LQKENI. The CDR3, as DNA: TGTGCCAGCTCCGCCGGGGGGATCTACGAGCAGTACTTC. Translating gives CASSAGGIYEQYF. The full variable domain, its missing parts supplied by reference TRBV18 and TRBJ2-7, is NAGVMQNPRHLVRRRGQEARLRCSPMKGHSHVYWYRQLPEEGLKFMVYLQKENIIDESGMPKERFSAEFPKEGPSILRIQQVVRGDSAAYFCASSAGGIYEQYFGPGTRLTVT.

The chain combines TRBV4-1 with TRBJ2-3, with 13 positions matching TRBD2. V was clipped by 4 bases and J by 1 base; unmatched bases: 2. The CDR3 length is 16 residues. The germline V gene has CDR1 MGHRA and CDR2 YSYEKL. The CDR3 reads CASSRGTSGGTDTQYF. CDR3 bases: TGCGCCAGCAGCCGGGGGACTAGCGGGGGCACAGATACGCAGTATTTT.

The chain recombines TRBV10-3 with TRBJ2-5, with D possibly matching TRBD1 (6 bases). The CDR3 is 16 amino acids. Looked up from germline, CDR1 is ENHRY and CDR2 is SYGVKD. Between the trimmed V and J ends, which lost 4 bases and 2 bases, there was a span of 17 bases. The CDR3 bases are TGTGCCATCAGTGGGTCACAGGGCTTTGGTCAAGAGACCCAGTACTTC. It translates to CAISGSQGFGQETQYF.

The chain carries TRBV7-9 and TRBJ1-4; 7 bases map to TRBD1. J gave up 7 bases and V 5 bases, and 7 bases lay outside the gene matches. Germline V gene lookup returns CDR1 SEHNR and CDR2 FQNEAQ (reference sequence). This CDR3 is 14 amino acids long. The CDR3 coding sequence is TGTGCCAGCAGCCTACAGGGGAGTTCTGAAAAACTGTTTTTT. Its translation is CASSLQGSSEKLFF.

The rearrangement joins TRBV18 to TRBJ2-7, with D possibly TRBD2 on 6 matching bases. The CDR3 runs to 15 residues. From germline, CDR1 is KGHSH and CDR2 LQKENI. The germline V and J ends were trimmed by 8 bases and 0 bases, with 17 bases remaining between them. CDR3 in amino acids: CASTTSVAASYEQYF. CDR3 DNA sequence: TGTGCCAGCACCACCTCGGTAGCGGCCTCCTACGAGCAGTACTTC.

The J gene is TRBJ2-5, the V gene TRBV3-1 (or the pseudogene TRBV3-2), with 9 bases that match TRBD2. Germline V gene lookup returns CDR1 LGHDT and CDR2 YNNKEL (reference sequence). V shed 5 bases, J shed 4 bases, and the junction held 14 bases outside the gene matches. The CDR3 runs 17 residues. The CDR3 protein is CASSAGIVAGAGETQYF. The CDR3 DNA follows: TGTGCCAGCAGCGCGGGGATTGTAGCGGGGGCGGGAGAGACCCAGTACTTC.

V and J are TRBV27 and TRBJ2-7, with TRBD2 matching over 7 bases. This CDR3 has 13 amino acids. Germline CDR1 is MNHEY and CDR2 is SMNVEV (reference sequence). V trimming: 9 bases; J trimming: 4 bases; junction bases outside the gene matches: 9. The CDR3 DNA reads TGTGCCAGTGGTTTGCGGGAGAGGTACGAGCAGTACTTC. Its translation: CASGLRERYEQYF.

V usage is TRBV28 and J usage is TRBJ2-1; unclear D gene. The V end was cut by 6 bases, the J end by 12 bases, with 12 bases between. This CDR3 has 11 residues. The V gene's germline CDR1 is MDHEN and CDR2 SYDVKM. CDR3 amino acids: CASSPSGRQFF. The DNA of the CDR3 is TGTGCCAGCAGCCCGTCTGGGCGGCAGTTCTTC.